The source of this T cell receptor (beta chain) is a study of T-cell memory formation after mild COVID-19. Trimming took 5 bases from V and 4 from J, leaving 16 bases between them. This CDR3 contains 14 residues. Germline loops: CDR1 SGHRS, CDR2 YFSETQ. TCRdb fed the 5' RACE reads into MiXCR, producing one record per CDR3 protein. Of 270,000 or so distinct CDR3 sequences in the sample, around 15% are singletons; the top ten hold 20% to 25%. The chain links TRBV5-1 to TRBJ2-7, with D possibly matching TRBD2 (6 bases). Sequencing used PBMCs or a T cell subset sorted from them (not recorded which). The origin of this receptor is a man younger than 30 who had mild COVID-19 (a few samples of this study predate the infection). Cell type and time point are not known. The CDR3 nucleotides read TGCGCCAGCAGACGCCTAGGCGGGGCATACGAGCAGTACTTC. Translation gives CASRRLGGAYEQYF.